This TCR beta chain was found in a study of cytomegalovirus exposure and HLA in healthy donors. General study findings and limits: TCR beta sequences numbering about 17,000 were associated with HLA alleles at 0.05 false discovery rate in a later analysis. Apart from CMV serostatus, no immune exposure information was available. Analyzed later, association rates of TCRs varied across HLA loci, with DRB1 most and HLA-C fewest.

As to this clone: Its antigen is not known.

V lost 5 bases and J lost 9, with 14 bases in between. The germline V gene has CDR1 LNHDA and CDR2 SQIVND (reference sequence). The CDR3 has 13 amino acids. The PCR had 60 Vbeta and 13 Jbeta primers. The protocol was immunoSEQ multiplex PCR, while the TCRdb copy is restricted to in-frame clones and leaves out a portion. Seen here are more than 90,000 clones, roughly 80% observed once, and the top ten hold 20% to 25%. V and J are TRBV19 and TRBJ2-1; D ambiguous. The sample taken for sequencing was PBMCs. This receptor was identified in a man under 40 in good health and CMV-seropositive. CDR3 nucleotides: TGTGCCAGTAGTGTCGAGAGGCGCTCTGAGCAGTTCTTC. This gives the protein CASSVERRSEQFF. The variable domain in full, with the rest retrieved from reference TRBV19 and TRBJ2-1, is DGGITQSPKYLFRKEGQNVTLSCEQNLNHDAMYWYRQDPGQGLRLIYYSQIVNDFQKGDIAEGYSVSREKKESFPLTVTSAQKNPTAFYLCASSVERRSEQFFGPGTRLTVL.